The clone carrying this TCR beta chain was found a few times. The antigen remains unidentified. Specified time point: persistent/refractory GD, antithyroid drugs over 5 years with positive TRAb. Construction of the TCR library relied on RNA isolated from PBMCs. This sample is part of a study of regulatory T cells in long-lasting Graves disease. Study outcomes and limitations: It was possible that the small sample size reduced accuracy. Those with persistent disease had in common more public clonotypes (about 3,000) than new patients (approximately 890). Analyses excluded thyroid tissue, covering peripheral blood alone.

CDR3 regions were amplified by Arm-PCR using iRepertoire HTBI primers to build TCR beta libraries. TCRdb reanalysed the multiplex PCR reads using MiXCR and keeps one entry per CDR3 protein. The table lists about 300,000 distinct CDR3 sequences, more than 20% of them singletons, with 45% to 70% in the top ten. The source of this sequence is a female donor with Graves disease. Sample: peripheral blood mononuclear cells (PBMCs), taken when the disease was refractory, from a patient treated with antithyroid drugs.

CDR3 region: CASSGGGGWVNDYGYTF. The CDR3 nucleotides read TGTGCCAGCAGTGGAGGAGGTGGTTGGGTAAACGACTATGGCTACACCTTC. The chain is built from TRBV6-1 and TRBJ1-2, with D uncertain. Trimming took 4 bases from V and 3 from J, leaving 21 bases between them. The CDR3 runs to 17 residues. The germline CDR1 and CDR2 sequences are MNHNS and SASEGT.